The 28 T cell receptor beta chains in this list originate from one sample, sequenced in a study of blood T cell repertoires in COVID-19. Libraries were prepared by immunoSEQ multiplex PCR; TCRdb keeps only in-frame clonotypes and omits some of them. This table holds around 160,000 clones, about 85% found once. The sequenced material came from peripheral blood. These receptors originate from a woman between 35 and 50 years old with active or convalescent COVID-19.

The rearrangement joins TRBV6-5 to TRBJ1-2, with D possibly matching TRBD1 (5 bases). Germline V gene sequence: CDR1 MNHEY, CDR2 SVGAGI. The CDR3 length is 13 residues. V shed 1 base and J shed 8 bases, with 11 bases lying between them. The CDR3 nucleotides are TGTGCCAGCAGTTACTTCTGGAGGGACGGCTACACCTTC. As protein: CASSYFWRDGYTF.

The chain carries TRBV18 and TRBJ1-6; 8 nucleotides line up with TRBD1. In germline, CDR1 is KGHSH, CDR2 LQKENI. The CDR3 loop spans 14 amino acids. J was trimmed by 7 bases and V by 6 bases; bases with no gene match: 5. The CDR3 loop reads CASSSDRENSPLHF. The CDR3 coding sequence is TGTGCCAGCTCTTCGGACAGGGAGAATTCACCCCTCCACTTT.

CDR3 loop: CASSQGGNQPQHF. DNA of the CDR3: TGTGCCAGCAGCCAAGGAGGGAATCAGCCCCAGCATTTT. The V and J genes are TRBV3-1 (or the pseudogene TRBV3-2) and TRBJ1-5; D remains ambiguous. Germline V lookup: CDR1 LGHDT, CDR2 YNNKEL (reference sequence). V lost 1 base, J lost 4 bases, and 5 bases lay in between. This CDR3 is 13 amino acids long.

CDR3 nucleotide sequence: TGTGCCAGCAGCCCACCGGGACTAGCGGGCTACGAGCAGTACTTC. It encodes CASSPPGLAGYEQYF. The chain has TRBV7-2 and TRBJ2-7, with 12 bases lining up with TRBD2. CDR1 is SGHTA, CDR2 FQGNSA, per germline. Germline trimming cut 5 bases from V and 3 bases from J; bases unmatched to any gene: 5. The CDR3 spans 15 residues.

This chain links TRBV29-1 with TRBJ1-2, with D possibly matching TRBD1 (6 bases). The V gene lost 6 bases and the J gene lost 5 bases, with 16 bases spanning the gap. The germline gives CDR1 SQVTM, CDR2 ANQGSEA. CDR3 length: 13 residues. CDR3 nucleotide sequence: TGCAGCGTCGCTACCGGACAGTCATATGGCTACACCTTC. This sequence encodes CSVATGQSYGYTF.

V and J are TRBV28 and TRBJ2-7; maybe TRBD2 (6 bases). This CDR3 is 14 amino acids long. V was pared by 5 bases and J by 0 bases, with 11 bases between. From germline, CDR1 is MDHEN and CDR2 SYDVKM. The CDR3 nucleotides are TGTGCCAGCAGTGAACCGGGACTCTCCTACGAGCAGTACTTC. Encoded protein: CASSEPGLSYEQYF.

J is TRBJ1-5 and V is TRBV19; D is unresolved. V dropped 5 bases and J dropped 7 bases, with 27 bases sitting between them. Germline CDR1 and CDR2: LNHDA and SQIVND (reference sequence). The length of the CDR3 is 18 residues. This CDR3 reads CASSSWEGHPGMKQPQHF. CDR3 DNA sequence: TGTGCCAGTAGTTCCTGGGAGGGCCACCCCGGGATGAAGCAGCCCCAGCATTTT.

DNA for the CDR3: TGTGCCAGCAGCCAAGATCGGGGGGCGTCCTATGGCTACACCTTC. Residues: CASSQDRGASYGYTF. The chain links TRBV4-2 to TRBJ1-2; D may be TRBD1 (6 bases). Germline values: CDR1 LGHNA, CDR2 YNFKEQ. There are 15 residues in the CDR3. Deletions cut 0 bases from V and 4 bases from J, with 12 bases between.

This clone is a singleton in its sample. The gene calls are TRBV30 and TRBJ2-4; possibly TRBD2 for D (5 bases). This CDR3 has 20 residues. The ends were cut back, 2 bases at V and 4 bases at J, with 30 bases in the middle. Germline V gives CDR1 GTSNPN, CDR2 SVGIG (reference sequence). The CDR3 protein is CAWSSTLVEKLLIEKNIQYF. CDR3 sequence (DNA): TGTGCCTGGAGTTCAACACTAGTTGAAAAGCTCCTAATAGAGAAAAACATTCAGTACTTC.

The V and J genes are TRBV28 and TRBJ1-6; 9 nucleotides match TRBD1. The CDR3 is made up of 17 amino acids. Germline CDR1 and CDR2: MDHEN and SYDVKM. Trimming at V came to 6 bases and at J to 2 bases, leaving 8 bases not matched to a gene. CDR3 region: CASSRGQGQPYNSPLHF. In DNA form, the CDR3 reads TGTGCCAGCAGCCGTGGACAGGGGCAACCCTATAATTCACCCCTCCACTTT. The full variable domain, its missing parts supplied by reference TRBV28 and TRBJ1-6, is DVKVTQSSRYLVKRTGEKVFLECVQDMDHENMFWYRQDPGLGLRLIYFSYDVKMKEKGDIPEGYSVSREKKERFSLILESASTNQTSMYLCASSRGQGQPYNSPLHFGNGTRLTVT.

The chain recombines TRBV28 with TRBJ1-2, with 12 bases that match TRBD1. J lost 8 bases, V lost 4 bases, and 5 bases had no gene match. Germline-derived CDR1 and CDR2 are MDHEN and SYDVKM. The CDR3 loop spans 14 amino acids. As DNA, the CDR3 is TGTGCCAGCAGTTCCGGGACAGGGGGCGAAGGCTACACCTTC. It encodes CASSSGTGGEGYTF.

The gene calls are TRBV3-1 (or the pseudogene TRBV3-2) and TRBJ2-3; the D gene is possibly TRBD2 (6 bases). The CDR3 sequence is 16 residues long. From germline, CDR1 is LGHDT and CDR2 YNNKEL (reference sequence). V was trimmed by 4 bases and J by 9 bases, leaving 23 bases between them. The CDR3 nucleotides read TGTGCCAGCAGCCTTAAGACACCAAGCGGGCGAGGAACGCAGTATTTT. It yields the protein CASSLKTPSGRGTQYF.

The chain uses TRBV4-3 and TRBJ2-6; 12 bases agree with TRBD2. The CDR3 sequence is 19 residues long. The junction had 3 bases not matched to a gene; V was cut back by 0 bases and J by 0 bases. Germline V gene data show CDR1 as LGHNA and CDR2 as YSLEER. As DNA, the CDR3 is TGCGCCAGCAGCCAAGAAGCGACTAGCGGGGGCTCTGGGGCCAACGTCCTGACTTTC. Translating gives CASSQEATSGGSGANVLTF.

The V gene is TRBV7-9, the J gene TRBJ1-2; a weak D match, TRBD1 (5 bases). The CDR3 runs 13 residues. In germline, CDR1 is SEHNR, CDR2 FQNEAQ (reference sequence). Trimming removed 1 base at V and 8 bases at J, with 11 bases between. CDR3 residues: CASSLEAGIGYTF. The CDR3 DNA reads as TGTGCCAGCAGCTTAGAGGCAGGGATCGGCTACACCTTC.

The CDR3 protein is CASSVGSLDIQETQYF. DNA of the CDR3: TGTGCCAGCAGCGTAGGGTCGTTGGACATCCAAGAGACCCAGTACTTC. The genes are TRBV9 and TRBJ2-5, with D possibly TRBD1 on 5 matching bases. CDR3 length: 16 residues. Deletions cut 0 bases from V and 1 base from J, with 13 bases between. CDR1 and CDR2 from the germline V gene are SGDLS and YYNGEE.

The chain couples TRBV6-4 to TRBJ1-2; no firm D call. CDR3 length equals 14 residues. V was trimmed by 5 bases and J by 3 bases, leaving 13 bases between them. Germline CDR1 MRHNA, CDR2 SNTAGT. CDR3 amino acids: CASSPAPRDYGYTF. CDR3 nucleotide sequence: TGTGCCAGCAGTCCCGCTCCTCGGGACTATGGCTACACCTTC.

This clone occurred once. The chain carries TRBV19 and TRBJ2-7; 8 nucleotides agree with TRBD1. The CDR3 is 15 amino acids. The V gene end was trimmed by 5 bases and the J gene end by 2 bases; junction bases not matched to a gene: 8. Germline loops: CDR1 LNHDA, CDR2 SQIVND (reference sequence). CDR3 sequence (DNA): TGTGCCAGTAGTCCCGACGCAGGGGGCACCTACGAGCAGTACTTC. This codes for CASSPDAGGTYEQYF.

This clone was counted a few times. V usage is TRBV7-2 and J usage is TRBJ1-1; tentative D call: TRBD1 (5 bases). Germline values: CDR1 SGHTA, CDR2 FQGNSA. V lost 1 base and J lost 2, with 11 bases in between. This CDR3 contains 15 residues. CDR3 amino acids: CASSLGGTVNTEAFF. The CDR3 DNA follows: TGTGCCAGCAGCTTAGGTGGGACTGTTAACACTGAAGCTTTCTTT.

V is TRBV2 and J is TRBJ1-6; no clear D gene. Germline V CDR1 and CDR2: SNHLY, FYNNEI. The CDR3 is made up of 15 amino acids. V was clipped by 3 bases and J by 8 bases, with 14 bases between them. The CDR3 nucleotides are TGTGCCAGCAGTGAGTCGAGACACGACGATTCACCCCTCCACTTT. Protein product: CASSESRHDDSPLHF.

The rearrangement joins TRBV19 to TRBJ1-1; the D gene is possibly TRBD1 (6 bases). The CDR3 is 15 residues long. V shed 1 base and J shed 5 bases, with 14 bases lying between them. Germline V gene data show CDR1 as LNHDA and CDR2 as SQIVND (reference sequence). As DNA, the CDR3 is TGTGCCAGTAGTATAGGCGGGGGGCTGAGGACTGAAGCTTTCTTT. It codes for CASSIGGGLRTEAFF.

The CDR3 reads CASSLDRGSYNEQFF. CDR3 nucleotides: TGTGCCAGCAGCCTGGACAGGGGTTCCTACAATGAGCAGTTCTTC. The chain uses TRBV6-5 and TRBJ2-1, with TRBD1 identical over 9 bases. Germline lookup yields CDR1 MNHEY and CDR2 SVGAGI. J gave up 1 base and V 6 bases, and 4 bases lay outside the gene matches. This CDR3 has 15 amino acids.

Only one count was recorded for this clone. The genes are TRBV7-9 and TRBJ2-1; D ambiguous. Germline V gene sequence: CDR1 SEHNR, CDR2 FQNEAQ (reference sequence). The germline V and J ends were trimmed by 2 bases and 8 bases, with 13 bases remaining between them. The CDR3 spans 14 residues. The DNA for the CDR3 is TGTGCCAGCAGCTTACAGGCAGAGTACCATGAGCAGTTCTTC. Translated, it gives CASSLQAEYHEQFF. Combining the CDR3 with reference TRBV7-9 and TRBJ2-1 gives the whole variable domain DTGVSQNPRHKITKRGQNVTFRCDPISEHNRLYWYRQTLGQGPEFLTYFQNEAQLEKSRLLSDRFSAERPKGSFSTLEIQRTEQGDSAMYLCASSLQAEYHEQFFGPGTRLTVL.

This clone was found a few times. This chain connects TRBV5-4 to TRBJ2-7, with 7 bases fitting TRBD1. The CDR3 spans 17 residues. The V gene's germline CDR1 is SGHNT and CDR2 YYREEE (reference sequence). After removal of 2 bases from V and 2 bases from J, the junction contained 13 bases not matched to a gene. The CDR3 coding sequence is TGTGCCAGCAGCTTCGATTTGAGCTCACAGGGGACCTACGAGCAGTACTTC. It is translated as CASSFDLSSQGTYEQYF.

The chain combines TRBV3-1 (or the pseudogene TRBV3-2) with TRBJ1-1, with D tentatively TRBD1 (6 bases). Per germline, CDR1 LGHDT and CDR2 YNNKEL (reference sequence). V was shortened by 0 bases and J by 4 bases, with 12 bases between the two germline ends. The CDR3 spans 15 residues. The CDR3 spells CASSQESIRGTEAFF. DNA of the CDR3: TGTGCCAGCAGCCAAGAGTCCATCAGGGGCACTGAAGCTTTCTTT.

The V gene is TRBV6-6, the J gene TRBJ1-2; 9 bases map to TRBD1. In germline, CDR1 is MNHNY, CDR2 SVGAGI (reference sequence). J gave up 5 bases and V 7 bases, and 8 bases lay outside the gene matches. The CDR3 has 14 amino acids. This CDR3 is CASNVPGQGYGYTF. CDR3 in DNA: TGTGCCAGCAATGTCCCGGGACAGGGTTATGGCTACACCTTC.

The genes are TRBV3-1 (or the pseudogene TRBV3-2) and TRBJ2-2, with 7 bases that match TRBD1. CDR1 is LGHDT and CDR2 is YNNKEL in the germline V gene (reference sequence). The CDR3 runs 15 residues. The ends lost 4 bases at V and 4 bases at J; junction bases unmatched: 6. The CDR3 is CASSLRQGVTGELFF. CDR3 DNA sequence: TGTGCCAGCAGCCTTCGTCAGGGGGTCACCGGGGAGCTGTTTTTT.

CDR3 sequence reads: CASSIGSRSNQPQHF. The CDR3 bases are TGTGCCAGTAGTATCGGGTCACGTAGCAATCAGCCCCAGCATTTT. V and J are TRBV19 and TRBJ1-5; D not resolved. This CDR3 has 15 amino acids. In germline, CDR1 is LNHDA, CDR2 SQIVND (reference sequence). The V end was cut by 3 bases, the J end by 0 bases, with 9 bases between.

The chain recombines TRBV27 with TRBJ1-2; TRBD1 might be the D (6 bases). Germline V gives CDR1 MNHEY, CDR2 SMNVEV (reference sequence). V shed 4 bases and J shed 2 bases, with 17 bases lying between them. The CDR3 is made up of 16 amino acids. In nucleotides, the CDR3 is TGTGCCAGCAGTTCCCATAGGACAGTCTCCAACTATGGCTACACCTTC. Its protein product is CASSSHRTVSNYGYTF.